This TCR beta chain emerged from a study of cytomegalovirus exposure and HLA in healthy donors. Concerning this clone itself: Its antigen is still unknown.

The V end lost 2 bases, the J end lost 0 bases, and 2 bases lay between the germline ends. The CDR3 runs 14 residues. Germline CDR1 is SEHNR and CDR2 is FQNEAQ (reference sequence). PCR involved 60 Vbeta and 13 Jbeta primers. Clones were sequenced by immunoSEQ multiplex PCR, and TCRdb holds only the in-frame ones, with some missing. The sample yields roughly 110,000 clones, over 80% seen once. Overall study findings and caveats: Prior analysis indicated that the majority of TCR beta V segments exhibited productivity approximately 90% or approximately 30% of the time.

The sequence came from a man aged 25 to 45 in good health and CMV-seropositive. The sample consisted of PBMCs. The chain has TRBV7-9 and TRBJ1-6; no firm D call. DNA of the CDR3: TGTGCCAGCAGCTTACTCTCCTATAATTCACCCCTCCACTTT. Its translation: CASSLLSYNSPLHF.